These 12 T cell receptor beta chains were sequenced from one sample in a study of cytomegalovirus exposure and HLA in healthy donors. A multiplex PCR was run with 60 Vbeta primers and 13 Jbeta primers. Repertoires were generated with immunoSEQ multiplex PCR, while TCRdb's copy carries only in-frame clones and drops some. The sample contains around 92,000 clones, 65% to 85% of which appear only once. Sequenced: PBMCs. The receptors come from a woman in her sixties or seventies in good health and CMV-seropositive.

The chain has TRBV10-3 and TRBJ2-3; 8 bases align to TRBD2. The CDR3 covers 13 residues. The junction had 6 bases not matched to a gene; V was cut back by 6 bases and J by 7 bases. Germline V gene lookup returns CDR1 ENHRY and CDR2 SYGVKD. CDR3 DNA: TGTGCCATCAGAGCGGGAGATGGTTATACGCAGTATTTT. Translating it yields CAIRAGDGYTQYF.

This chain connects TRBV5-1 to TRBJ1-1, with D perhaps matching TRBD1 (5 bases). Trimming removed 4 bases from V and 5 bases from J, with 15 bases in between. The germline V gene encodes CDR1 SGHRS and CDR2 YFSETQ. This CDR3 region has 14 residues. The CDR3 region has the DNA TGCGCCAGCAGCCCCTCGGGGGGGAGAACTGAAGCTTTCTTT. It codes for CASSPSGGRTEAFF. Full variable domain (outside the CDR3, taken from reference TRBV5-1 and TRBJ1-1): KAGVTQTPRYLIKTRGQQVTLSCSPISGHRSVSWYQQTPGQGLQFLFEYFSETQRNKGNFPGRFSGRQFSNSRSEMNVSTLELGDSALYLCASSPSGGRTEAFFGQGTRLTVV.

In its sample, this clone was seen once. V is TRBV6-4 and J is TRBJ1-5, with D possibly being TRBD1 (5 bases). Germline-derived CDR1 and CDR2 are MRHNA and SNTAGT. The CDR3 runs to 19 residues. The ends were cut back, 2 bases at V and 1 base at J, with 21 bases in the middle. In DNA, the CDR3 is TGTGCCAGCAGTGACCCCCAGGGAGGGGTTGTTTCGAGCAATCAGCCCCAGCATTTT. Amino acids: CASSDPQGGVVSSNQPQHF.

The J gene is TRBJ2-2, the V gene TRBV2; D call uncertain. Germline-derived CDR1 and CDR2 are SNHLY and FYNNEI. This CDR3 has 13 amino acids. Trimming shortened V by 10 bases and J by 4 bases, and 13 bases separated the two germline ends. CDR3 sequence reads: CATNSQATGELFF. CDR3 nucleotide sequence: TGTGCCACCAATAGTCAGGCCACCGGGGAGCTGTTTTTT.

This rearrangement joins TRBV4-2 to TRBJ2-1; TRBD2 agrees at 7 bases. The CDR3 has 18 residues. V lost 0 bases to trimming and J lost 0 bases; unmatched junction nucleotides: 8. CDR1 is LGHNA and CDR2 is YNFKEQ in the germline V gene. CDR3 loop: CASSQDLNGGSSYNEQFF. DNA of the CDR3: TGTGCCAGCAGCCAAGATCTTAATGGCGGGAGCTCCTACAATGAGCAGTTCTTC.

This clone was seen more than once but under ten times. The V and J genes are TRBV2 and TRBJ2-2; 9 positions agree with TRBD2. After removal of 8 bases from V and 6 bases from J, the junction contained 10 bases not matched to a gene. From germline, CDR1 is SNHLY and CDR2 FYNNEI. The CDR3 sequence is 15 residues long. CDR3: CASRRVAGAAGELFF. As DNA, the CDR3 is TGTGCCAGCCGCAGGGTAGCGGGAGCGGCCGGGGAGCTGTTTTTT.

The gene calls are TRBV28 and TRBJ1-1, with TRBD1 matching over 11 bases. In germline, CDR1 is MDHEN, CDR2 SYDVKM. There are 16 residues in the CDR3. Trimming cost V 8 bases and J 3 bases; bases outside gene matches: 11. CDR3 in amino acids: CASPDSDRGQDTEAFF. CDR3 nucleotides: TGTGCCAGCCCCGATTCGGACAGGGGGCAAGACACTGAAGCTTTCTTT.

The rearrangement links TRBV5-1 to TRBJ2-7; 10 bases align to TRBD2. The germline CDR1 and CDR2 sequences are SGHRS and YFSETQ. J lost 7 bases, V lost 2 bases, and 15 bases had no gene match. The CDR3 contains 17 residues. In DNA form, the CDR3 reads TGCGCCAGCAGCTTTGGGACTAGCGTCCCCTCACCTTGGGAGCAGTACTTC. This encodes CASSFGTSVPSPWEQYF.

This clone was observed a few times. The V call is TRBV29-1, the J call TRBJ2-7, with a tentative D call TRBD1 (5 bases). The ends were cut back, 7 bases at V and 3 bases at J, with 10 bases in the middle. Germline assignment: CDR1 SQVTM and CDR2 ANQGSEA. The CDR3 has 11 amino acids. The CDR3: CSGLTVYEQYF. CDR3 DNA: TGCAGCGGATTGACAGTCTACGAGCAGTACTTC.

J is TRBJ2-3 and V is TRBV10-3; D is possibly TRBD1 (6 bases). The CDR3 length is 14 residues. Trimming left V 8 bases short and J 1 base short, with 13 bases between. CDR1 and CDR2 (germline): ENHRY, SYGVKD. CDR3 DNA: TGTGCCATCGGGACATCCCGGGGCACAGATACGCAGTATTTT. Protein sequence: CAIGTSRGTDTQYF.

The CDR3 is CASSLTLDGRRTDTQYF. In DNA, the CDR3 is TGTGCCAGCAGCTTAACGTTGGATGGTCGGAGGACAGATACGCAGTATTTT. The V gene is TRBV7-3, the J gene TRBJ2-3; tentatively, D is TRBD2 (5 bases). Trimming took off 0 bases at V and 3 bases at J, with 16 bases between the two ends. The length of the CDR3 is 17 residues. Germline V gene data show CDR1 as SGHTA and CDR2 as FQGTGA.

J is TRBJ2-5 and V is TRBV7-9; tentatively, D is TRBD1 (5 bases). Trimming shortened V by 1 base and J by 2 bases, and 14 bases separated the two germline ends. The V gene's germline CDR1 is SEHNR and CDR2 FQNEAQ (reference sequence). The CDR3 sequence is 16 residues long. As DNA, the CDR3 is TGTGCCAGCAGCTTAGTGGGCAGGGATTTGCAAGAGACCCAGTACTTC. It translates to CASSLVGRDLQETQYF.